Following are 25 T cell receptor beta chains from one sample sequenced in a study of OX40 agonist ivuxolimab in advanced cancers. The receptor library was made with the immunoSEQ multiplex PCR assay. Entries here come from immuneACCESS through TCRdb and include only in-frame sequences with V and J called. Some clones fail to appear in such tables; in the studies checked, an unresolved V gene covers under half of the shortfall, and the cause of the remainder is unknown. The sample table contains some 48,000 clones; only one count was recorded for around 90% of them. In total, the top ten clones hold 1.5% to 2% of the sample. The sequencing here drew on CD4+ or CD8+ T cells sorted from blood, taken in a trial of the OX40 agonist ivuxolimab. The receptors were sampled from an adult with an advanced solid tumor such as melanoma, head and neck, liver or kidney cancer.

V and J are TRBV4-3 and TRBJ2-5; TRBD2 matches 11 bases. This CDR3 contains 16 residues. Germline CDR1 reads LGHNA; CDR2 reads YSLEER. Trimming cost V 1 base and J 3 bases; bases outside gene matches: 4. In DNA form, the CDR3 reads TGCGCCAGCAGCCAAGGGCCACTAGCGGGAGAAGAGACCCAGTACTTC. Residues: CASSQGPLAGEETQYF.

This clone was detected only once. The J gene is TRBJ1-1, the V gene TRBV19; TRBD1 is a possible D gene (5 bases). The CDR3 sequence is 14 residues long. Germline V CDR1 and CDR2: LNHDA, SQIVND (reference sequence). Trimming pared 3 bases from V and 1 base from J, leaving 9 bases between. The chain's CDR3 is CASSMTGGNTEAFF. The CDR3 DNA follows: TGTGCCAGTAGTATGACGGGGGGGAACACTGAAGCTTTCTTT.

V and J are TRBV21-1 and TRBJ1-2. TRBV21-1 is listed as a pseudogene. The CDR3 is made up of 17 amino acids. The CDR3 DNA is TGTGCCAGCAGCAGAACAAGTAGGGTTGTGATCCTGCAGGGCTACACCTTC. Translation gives CASSRTSRVVILQGYTF.

CDR3 loop: CASSESVGQPQHF. CDR3 DNA sequence: TGCGCCAGCAGTGAGTCGGTGGGTCAGCCCCAGCATTTT. The chain links TRBV10-1 to TRBJ1-5; no reliable D call. The V gene's germline CDR1 is WNHNN and CDR2 SYGVQD (reference sequence). V was cut by 0 bases and J by 6 bases, with 6 bases left in between. This CDR3 is 13 amino acids long.

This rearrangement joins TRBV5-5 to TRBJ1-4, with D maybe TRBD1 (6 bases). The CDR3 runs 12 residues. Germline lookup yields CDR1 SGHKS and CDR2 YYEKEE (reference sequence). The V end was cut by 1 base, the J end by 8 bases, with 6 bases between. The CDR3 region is CASSLTGEKLFF. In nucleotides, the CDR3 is TGTGCCAGCAGCTTGACAGGGGAAAAACTGTTTTTT.

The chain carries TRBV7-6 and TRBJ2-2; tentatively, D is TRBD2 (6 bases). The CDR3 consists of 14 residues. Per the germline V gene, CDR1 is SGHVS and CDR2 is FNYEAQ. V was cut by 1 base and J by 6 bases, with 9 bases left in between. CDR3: CASSLEGGAGELFF. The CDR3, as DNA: TGTGCCAGCAGCTTAGAAGGCGGGGCCGGGGAGCTGTTTTTT.

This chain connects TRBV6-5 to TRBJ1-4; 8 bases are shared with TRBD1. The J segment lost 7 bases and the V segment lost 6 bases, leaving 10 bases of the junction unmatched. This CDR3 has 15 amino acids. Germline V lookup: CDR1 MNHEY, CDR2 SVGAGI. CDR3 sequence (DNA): TGTGCCAGCAGACTGGGACAGGTGGGAAGTGAAAAACTGTTTTTT. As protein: CASRLGQVGSEKLFF.

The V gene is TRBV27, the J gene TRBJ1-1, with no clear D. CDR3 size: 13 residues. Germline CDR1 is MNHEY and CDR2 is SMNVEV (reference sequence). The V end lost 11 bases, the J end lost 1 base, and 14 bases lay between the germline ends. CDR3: CACRRNGNTEAFF. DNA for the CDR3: TGTGCCTGCCGACGGAATGGGAACACTGAAGCTTTCTTT.

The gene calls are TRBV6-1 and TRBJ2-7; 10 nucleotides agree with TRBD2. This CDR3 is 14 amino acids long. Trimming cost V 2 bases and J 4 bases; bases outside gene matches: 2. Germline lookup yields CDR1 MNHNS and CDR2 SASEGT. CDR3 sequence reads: CASSETAGGYEQYF. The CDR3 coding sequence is TGTGCCAGCAGTGAAACAGCGGGGGGGTACGAGCAGTACTTC.

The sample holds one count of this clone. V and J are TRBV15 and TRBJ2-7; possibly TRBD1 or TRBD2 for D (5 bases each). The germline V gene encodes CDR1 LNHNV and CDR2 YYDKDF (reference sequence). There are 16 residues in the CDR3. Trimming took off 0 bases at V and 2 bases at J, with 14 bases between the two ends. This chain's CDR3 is CATSRDRGPAAYEQYF. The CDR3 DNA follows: TGTGCCACCAGCAGAGATAGGGGACCAGCTGCCTACGAGCAGTACTTC.

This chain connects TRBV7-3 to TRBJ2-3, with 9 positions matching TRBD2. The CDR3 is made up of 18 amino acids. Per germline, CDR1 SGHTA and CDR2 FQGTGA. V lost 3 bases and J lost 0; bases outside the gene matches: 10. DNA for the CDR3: TGTGCCAGCAGCTTTAGCGGGAGTCCCTTCTTTAGCACAGATACGCAGTATTTT. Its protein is CASSFSGSPFFSTDTQYF. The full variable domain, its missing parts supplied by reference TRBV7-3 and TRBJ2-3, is GAGVSQTPSNKVTEKGKYVELRCDPISGHTALYWYRQSLGQGPEFLIYFQGTGAADDSGLPNDRFFAVRPEGSVSTLKIQRTERGDSAVYLCASSFSGSPFFSTDTQYFGPGTRLTVL.

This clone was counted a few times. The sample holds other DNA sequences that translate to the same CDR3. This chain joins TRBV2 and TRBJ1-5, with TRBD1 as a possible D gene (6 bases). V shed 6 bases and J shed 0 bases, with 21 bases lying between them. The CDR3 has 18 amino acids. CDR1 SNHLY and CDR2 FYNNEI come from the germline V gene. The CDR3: CASRSGGASSHSNQPQHF. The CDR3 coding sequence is TGTGCCAGCAGGTCGGGGGGCGCTTCCTCTCATAGCAATCAGCCCCAGCATTTT.

The CDR3 is CASSLGLSNEQFF. The CDR3 coding sequence is TGTGCCAGCAGCTTAGGGCTATCCAATGAGCAGTTCTTC. V usage is TRBV7-6 and J usage is TRBJ2-1; D is unclear. Germline V gene data show CDR1 as SGHVS and CDR2 as FNYEAQ. The CDR3 is made up of 13 amino acids. V lost 1 base, J lost 6 bases, and 7 bases lay in between. Complete variable domain (other parts from reference TRBV7-6 and TRBJ2-1): GAGVSQSPRYKVTKRGQDVALRCDPISGHVSLYWYRQALGQGPEFLTYFNYEAQQDKSGLPNDRFSAERPEGSISTLTIQRTEQRDSAMYRCASSLGLSNEQFFGPGTRLTVL.

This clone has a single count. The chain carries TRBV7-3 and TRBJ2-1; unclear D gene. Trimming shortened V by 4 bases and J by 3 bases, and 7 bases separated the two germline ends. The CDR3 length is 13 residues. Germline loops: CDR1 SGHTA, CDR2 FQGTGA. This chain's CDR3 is CASSSGLYNEQFF. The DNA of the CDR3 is TGTGCCAGCAGCTCCGGCCTCTACAATGAGCAGTTCTTC.

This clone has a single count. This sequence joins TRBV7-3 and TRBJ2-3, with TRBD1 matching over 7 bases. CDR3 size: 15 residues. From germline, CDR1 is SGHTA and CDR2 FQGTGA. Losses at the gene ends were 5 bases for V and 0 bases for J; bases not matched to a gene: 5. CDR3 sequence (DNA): TGTGCCAGCAGCCGGGACAGCCTTAGCACAGATACGCAGTATTTT. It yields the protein CASSRDSLSTDTQYF. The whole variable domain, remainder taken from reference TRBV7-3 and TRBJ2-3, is GAGVSQTPSNKVTEKGKYVELRCDPISGHTALYWYRQSLGQGPEFLIYFQGTGAADDSGLPNDRFFAVRPEGSVSTLKIQRTERGDSAVYLCASSRDSLSTDTQYFGPGTRLTVL.

CDR3 DNA sequence: TGTGCCTGGAATCCGGGACAGGGGTACAATGAGCAGTTCTTC. Its protein product is CAWNPGQGYNEQFF. V gene TRBV30 combines with J gene TRBJ2-1; 10 bases agree with TRBD1. There are 14 residues in the CDR3. The germline CDR1 and CDR2 sequences are GTSNPN and SVGIG (reference sequence). J was trimmed by 4 bases and V by 4 bases; bases with no gene match: 4.

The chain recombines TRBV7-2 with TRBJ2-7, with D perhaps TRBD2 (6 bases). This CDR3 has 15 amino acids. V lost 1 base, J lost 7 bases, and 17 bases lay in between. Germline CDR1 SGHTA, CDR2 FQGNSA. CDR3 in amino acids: CASSLGRDPEREQYF. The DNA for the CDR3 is TGTGCCAGCAGCTTAGGGCGGGACCCCGAGAGGGAGCAGTACTTC. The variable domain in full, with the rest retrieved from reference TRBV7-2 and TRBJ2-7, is GAGVSQSPSNKVTEKGKDVELRCDPISGHTALYWYRQSLGQGLEFLIYFQGNSAPDKSGLPSDRFSAERTGGSVSTLTIQRTQQEDSAVYLCASSLGRDPEREQYFGPGTRLTVT.

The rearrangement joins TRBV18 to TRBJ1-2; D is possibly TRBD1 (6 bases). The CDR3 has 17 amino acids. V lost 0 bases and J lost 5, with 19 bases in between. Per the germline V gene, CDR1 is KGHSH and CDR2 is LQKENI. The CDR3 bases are TGTGCCAGCTCACCACCGTTGGGGGCTCCGCTTTCGTATGGCTACACCTTC. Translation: CASSPPLGAPLSYGYTF. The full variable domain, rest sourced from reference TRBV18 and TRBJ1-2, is NAGVMQNPRHLVRRRGQEARLRCSPMKGHSHVYWYRQLPEEGLKFMVYLQKENIIDESGMPKERFSAEFPKEGPSILRIQQVVRGDSAAYFCASSPPLGAPLSYGYTFGSGTRLTVV.

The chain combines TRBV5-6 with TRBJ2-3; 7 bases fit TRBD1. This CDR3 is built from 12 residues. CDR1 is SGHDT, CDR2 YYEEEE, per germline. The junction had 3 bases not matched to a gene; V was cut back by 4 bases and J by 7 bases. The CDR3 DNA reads TGTGCCAGCAGCCTGACAGGGAATACGCAGTATTTT. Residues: CASSLTGNTQYF.

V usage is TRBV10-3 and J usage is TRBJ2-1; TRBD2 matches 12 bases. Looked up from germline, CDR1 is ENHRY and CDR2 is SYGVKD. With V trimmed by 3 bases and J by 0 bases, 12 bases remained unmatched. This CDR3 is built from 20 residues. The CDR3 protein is CAISDPGASGRESSYNEQFF. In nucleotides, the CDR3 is TGTGCCATCAGTGACCCAGGTGCTAGCGGGAGGGAGAGCTCCTACAATGAGCAGTTCTTC.

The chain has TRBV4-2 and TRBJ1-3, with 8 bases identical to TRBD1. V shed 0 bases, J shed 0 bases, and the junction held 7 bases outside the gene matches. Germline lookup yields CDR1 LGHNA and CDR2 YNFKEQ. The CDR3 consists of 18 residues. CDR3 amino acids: CASSQDRYRGNSGNTIYF. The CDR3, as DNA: TGTGCCAGCAGCCAAGATCGTTACAGGGGGAACTCTGGAAACACCATATATTTT.

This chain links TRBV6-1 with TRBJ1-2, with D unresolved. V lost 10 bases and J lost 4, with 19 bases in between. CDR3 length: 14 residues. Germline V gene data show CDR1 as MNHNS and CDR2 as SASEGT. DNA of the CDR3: TGTGCCACCGGATATAACCCGGAAGGCTATGGCTACACCTTC. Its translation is CATGYNPEGYGYTF.

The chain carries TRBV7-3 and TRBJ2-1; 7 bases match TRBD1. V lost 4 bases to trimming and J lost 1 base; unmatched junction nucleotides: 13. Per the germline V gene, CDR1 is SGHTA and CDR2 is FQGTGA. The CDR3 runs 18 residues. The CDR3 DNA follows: TGTGCCAGCAGCTCAAACCCTACAGGGGAATGGTCCTACAATGAGCAGTTCTTC. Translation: CASSSNPTGEWSYNEQFF.

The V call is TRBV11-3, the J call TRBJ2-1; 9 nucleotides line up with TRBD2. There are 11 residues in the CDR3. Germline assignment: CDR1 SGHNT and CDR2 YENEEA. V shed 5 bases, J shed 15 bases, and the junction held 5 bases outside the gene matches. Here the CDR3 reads CASSNSGSLFF. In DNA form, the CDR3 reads TGTGCCAGCAGCAATAGCGGGAGTTTGTTCTTC.

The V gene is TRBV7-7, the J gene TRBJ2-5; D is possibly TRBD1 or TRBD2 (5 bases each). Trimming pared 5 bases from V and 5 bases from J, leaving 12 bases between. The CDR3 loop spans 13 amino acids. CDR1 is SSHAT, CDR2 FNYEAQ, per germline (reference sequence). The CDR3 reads CASSDRDGETQYF. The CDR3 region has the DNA TGTGCCAGCAGCGACCGGGACGGGGAGACCCAGTACTTC.